This T cell receptor (beta chain) was obtained from a study of blood T cells in healthy people across ages (dated by TCRdb to the mid-2010s). For context, the study as a whole: In model experiments, template switching captured roughly one uniquely barcoded TCR beta cDNA molecule for every two T cells. To avoid experimental bias, donors of different ages were spread randomly across the sequencing lanes. Using the same blood draw, the study looked at two additional independent replicas of 1 million unique cDNA reads for two donors, one aged 18 to 30 and the other aged 80 or older. Four age groups were formed from the donors: young (average roughly 16 years), middle-aged (around 40), aged (about 62) and long-lived (around 82). To track age-related changes in TCR beta repertoire diversity, the study relied on deep sequencing normalized with unique cDNA molecular identifiers. Here is what the overall study found, with its caveats: The percentage of naive T cells measured by flow cytometry correlated strongly with observed TCR beta diversity. As age increased, observed TCR beta diversity per million T cells dropped in a roughly linear way, and a significant reduction was already evident by age 40. Estimates of total diversity from one million sequenced T cells were regarded as lower bounds and underestimates. Compared with the aged group, the long-lived group had more naive CD4+ T cells, fewer expanded clones and increased TCR diversity, a pattern suggesting age selection. Bulk unsorted PBMC profiling prevented conclusive comparison of naive and antigen-experienced compartments. Because the CMV infection status of the donors was unknown, age-related changes in expanded clonotypes may potentially have been confounded.

Donors were roughly 40 systemically healthy Caucasian individuals from Russia aged roughly 6 to 95 years. Each donor gave approximately 10 milliliters of peripheral blood, collected into EDTA-treated Vacutainer tubes. Ficoll-Paque density-gradient centrifugation was used to isolate PBMCs, with at least 7 million obtained per sample. Trizol reagent was used to extract total RNA from the PBMCs, yielding at least 5 micrograms per sample. The percentages of naive CD45RAhigh/CD27high T cells were determined by flow cytometry on a PBMC aliquot from every donor. The library was generated by 5' RACE. The listed sequencing device is Illumina HiSeq 2500. The second PCR ran for roughly 6 to 11 cycles and used a J-beta primer mix along with a sample-barcoded 5' primer. A template-switch 5' adaptor carrying 12 random nucleotides introduced a unique molecular identifier onto each TCR beta cDNA molecule. Each sample yielded at least 3 million CDR3-containing paired-end reads. The Mint cDNA synthesis kit, primed by a TRBC-specific oligonucleotide, was used to synthesize first-strand cDNA from all RNA. Following uracil-DNA glycosylase treatment, a first 18-cycle PCR with universal primers M1SS and BC2_uni_R was performed on all cDNA. Per the authors' processing: Each sample was normalized by randomly selecting 1 million high-quality reads, each carrying a distinct molecular identifier. Instead of being binned into consensus sequences, reads that shared molecular identifiers were thrown out. MiTCR, set to a Q25 quality threshold and the strictest error-elimination algorithm, was used for CDR3 identification, clonotype clustering and error correction. A nonparametric unseen species model using Euler transformation provided a lower-bound estimate of total TCR beta diversity. Using fastp at Q25 and MiXCR, TCRdb reprocessed the public reads and kept productive beta chains. One record per CDR3 amino acid sequence lists the most common genes and DNA. These V and J calls derive from TCRdb rather than the authors' analysis. The sample yields more than 1.4 million distinct CDR3 sequences; approximately 40% were counted once. The ten largest clones add up to 7.9% of the sample.

The CDR3, cysteine through phenylalanine, is 14 amino acids long. Left in the record is the CDR3 DNA by itself, 42 bases read in frame from the first base. As encoded in the germline V gene (reference sequence), CDR1 is DFQATT while CDR2 is SNEGSKA. Trimming costs V 2 bases and J 0 bases, and their ends lie 9 bases apart. Concerning this clonotype itself: The antigen it binds to is not known. Base qualities were left out, and no much larger clone turns up one base away.

The clonotype originates from a woman aged 18-35 years in good health. Specimen: blood. In this chain, TRBV20-1 is recombined with TRBJ2-3; the D gene assignment is ambiguous. The CDR3 reads CSARPQQSTDTQYF. The DNA sequence follows: TGCAGTGCTAGACCCCAGCAGAGCACAGATACGCAGTATTTT.